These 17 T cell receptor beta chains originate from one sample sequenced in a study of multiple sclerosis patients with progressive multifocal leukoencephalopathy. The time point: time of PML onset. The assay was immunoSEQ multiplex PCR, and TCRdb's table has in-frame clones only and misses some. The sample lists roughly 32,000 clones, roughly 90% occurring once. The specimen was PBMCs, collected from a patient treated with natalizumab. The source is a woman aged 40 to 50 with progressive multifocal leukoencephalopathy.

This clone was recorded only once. The CDR3 nucleotides read TGTGCCAGCAGCGTAGGATCCCTAGCGGGATTCAGAGATACGCAGTATTTT. Protein product: CASSVGSLAGFRDTQYF. The chain recombines TRBV9 with TRBJ2-3, with 9 bases identical to TRBD2. The CDR3 totals 17 residues. Germline-derived CDR1 and CDR2 are SGDLS and YYNGEE. J gave up 5 bases and V 0 bases, and 10 bases lay outside the gene matches.

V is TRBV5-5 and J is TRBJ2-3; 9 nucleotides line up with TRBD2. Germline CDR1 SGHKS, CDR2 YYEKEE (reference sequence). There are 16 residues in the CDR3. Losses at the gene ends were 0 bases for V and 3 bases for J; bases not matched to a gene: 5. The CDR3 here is CASSLGLAGITDTQYF. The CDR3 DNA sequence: TGTGCCAGCAGCTTGGGCCTAGCGGGAATAACAGATACGCAGTATTTT.

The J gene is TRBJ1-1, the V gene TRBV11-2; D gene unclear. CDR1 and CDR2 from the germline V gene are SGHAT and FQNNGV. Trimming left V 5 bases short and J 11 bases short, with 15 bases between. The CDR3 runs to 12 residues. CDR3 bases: TGTGCCAGCAGCCCCCCCGTCCCCGGGGCTTTCTTT. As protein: CASSPPVPGAFF.

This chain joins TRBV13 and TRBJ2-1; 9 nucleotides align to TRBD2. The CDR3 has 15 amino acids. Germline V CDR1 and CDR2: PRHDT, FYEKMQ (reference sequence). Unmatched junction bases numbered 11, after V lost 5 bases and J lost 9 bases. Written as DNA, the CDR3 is TGTGCCAGCAGCGGGGGCGTAGCGGGGGTGGGTGAGCAGTTCTTC. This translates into CASSGGVAGVGEQFF.

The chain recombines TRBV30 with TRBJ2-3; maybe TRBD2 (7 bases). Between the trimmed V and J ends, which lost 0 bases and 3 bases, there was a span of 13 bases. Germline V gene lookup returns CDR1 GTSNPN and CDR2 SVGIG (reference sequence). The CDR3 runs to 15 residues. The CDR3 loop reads CAWSVAGGLTDTQYF. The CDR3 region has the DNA TGTGCCTGGAGTGTAGCCGGGGGGCTGACAGATACGCAGTATTTT. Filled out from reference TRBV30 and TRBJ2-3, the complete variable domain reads SQTIHQWPATLVQPVGSPLSLECTVEGTSNPNLYWYRQAAGRGLQLLFYSVGIGQISSEVPQNLSASRPQDRQFILSSKKLLLSDSGFYLCAWSVAGGLTDTQYFGPGTRLTVL.

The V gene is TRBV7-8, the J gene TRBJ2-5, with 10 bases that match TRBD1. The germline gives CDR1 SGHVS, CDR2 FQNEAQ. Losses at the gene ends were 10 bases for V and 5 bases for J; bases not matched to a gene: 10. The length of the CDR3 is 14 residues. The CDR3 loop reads CATFQTGGLETQYF. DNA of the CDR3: TGTGCCACCTTTCAGACAGGGGGCTTGGAGACCCAGTACTTC.

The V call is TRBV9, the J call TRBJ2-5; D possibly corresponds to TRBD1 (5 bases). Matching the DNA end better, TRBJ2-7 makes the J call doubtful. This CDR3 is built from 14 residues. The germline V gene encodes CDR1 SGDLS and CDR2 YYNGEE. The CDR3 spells CASSETTVGYEQYF. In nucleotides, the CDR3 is TGTGCCAGCAGTGAAACGACAGTGGGCTACGAGCAGTACTTC.

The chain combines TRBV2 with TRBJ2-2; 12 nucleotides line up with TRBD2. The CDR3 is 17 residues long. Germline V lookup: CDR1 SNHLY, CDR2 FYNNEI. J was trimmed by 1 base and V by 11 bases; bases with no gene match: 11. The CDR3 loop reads CAGGRLAGVENTGELFF. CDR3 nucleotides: TGTGCCGGGGGACGACTAGCGGGGGTCGAGAACACCGGGGAGCTGTTTTTT.

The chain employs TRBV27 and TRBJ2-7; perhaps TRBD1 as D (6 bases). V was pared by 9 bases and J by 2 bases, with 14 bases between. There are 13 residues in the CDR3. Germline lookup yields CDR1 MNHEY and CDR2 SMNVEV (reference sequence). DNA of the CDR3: TGTGCCAGAACCGGGACACCGACCTACGAGCAGTACTTC. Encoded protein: CARTGTPTYEQYF.

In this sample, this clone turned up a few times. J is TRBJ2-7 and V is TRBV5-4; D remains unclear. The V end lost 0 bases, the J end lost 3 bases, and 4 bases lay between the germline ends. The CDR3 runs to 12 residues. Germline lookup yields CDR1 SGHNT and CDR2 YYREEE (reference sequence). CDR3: CASSLDLYEQYF. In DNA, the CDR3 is TGTGCCAGCAGCTTGGACCTCTACGAGCAGTACTTC.

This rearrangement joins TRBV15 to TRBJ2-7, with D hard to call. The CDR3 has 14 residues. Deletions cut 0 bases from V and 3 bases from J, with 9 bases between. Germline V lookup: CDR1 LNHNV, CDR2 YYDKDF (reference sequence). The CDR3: CATSRDLTVYEQYF. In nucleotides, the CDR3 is TGTGCCACCAGCAGAGATCTTACAGTCTACGAGCAGTACTTC.

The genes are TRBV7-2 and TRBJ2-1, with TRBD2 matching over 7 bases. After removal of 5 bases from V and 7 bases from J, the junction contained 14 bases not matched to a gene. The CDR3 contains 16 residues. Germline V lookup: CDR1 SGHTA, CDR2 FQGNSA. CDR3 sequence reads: CASSRTSGMVANEQFF. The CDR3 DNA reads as TGTGCCAGCAGCCGAACAAGCGGGATGGTTGCGAATGAGCAGTTCTTC.

The CDR3 DNA is TGTGCCAGCAGTTCAACAAGGACTAGCGGGAAGTGGAATGAGCAGTTCTTC. This codes for CASSSTRTSGKWNEQFF. This sequence joins TRBV28 and TRBJ2-1; 12 bases are shared with TRBD2. The CDR3 covers 17 residues. Germline loops: CDR1 MDHEN, CDR2 SYDVKM. V shed 4 bases, J shed 7 bases, and the junction held 11 bases outside the gene matches.

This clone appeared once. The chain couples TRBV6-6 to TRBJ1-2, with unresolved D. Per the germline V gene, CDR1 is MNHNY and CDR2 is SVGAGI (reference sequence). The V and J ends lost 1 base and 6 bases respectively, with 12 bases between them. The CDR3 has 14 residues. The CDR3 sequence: CASSYYGEGDGYTF. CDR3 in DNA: TGTGCCAGCAGTTACTACGGGGAAGGAGATGGCTACACCTTC.

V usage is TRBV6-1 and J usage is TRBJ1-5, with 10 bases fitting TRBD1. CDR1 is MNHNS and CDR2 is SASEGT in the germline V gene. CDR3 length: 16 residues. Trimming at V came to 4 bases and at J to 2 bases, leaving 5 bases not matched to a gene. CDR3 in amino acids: CASSGQGALGNQPQHF. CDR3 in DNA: TGTGCCAGCAGTGGACAGGGGGCATTGGGCAATCAGCCCCAGCATTTT.

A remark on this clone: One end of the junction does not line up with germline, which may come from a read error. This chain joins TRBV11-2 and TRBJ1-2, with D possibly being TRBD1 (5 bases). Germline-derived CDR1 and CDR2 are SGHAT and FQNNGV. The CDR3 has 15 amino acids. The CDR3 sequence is CAGSLDSTGLYGYTF. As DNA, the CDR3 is TGTGCCGGCAGCTTAGATTCCACAGGCCTCTATGGCTACACCTTC.

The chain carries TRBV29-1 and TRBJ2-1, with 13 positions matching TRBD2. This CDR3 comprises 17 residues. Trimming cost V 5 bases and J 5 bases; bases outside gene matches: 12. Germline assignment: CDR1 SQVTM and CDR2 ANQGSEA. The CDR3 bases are TGCAGCGTTTCTAAGGGACTAGCGGGGAGAACCGACAATGAGCAGTTCTTC. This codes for CSVSKGLAGRTDNEQFF.